Listed below are T cell receptor beta chains from one sample, sequenced in a study of human versus mouse CDR3 diversity and MHC coevolution. Sequencing used immunoSEQ multiplex PCR; TCRdb keeps in-frame clones, though not all of them. The sample has fewer than 80,000 clones; around 92% are singletons. Material: naive CD4+ T cells from blood. These receptors were taken from a person aged 30-69 years in good health. Both conserved end residues are part of each CDR3. A D gene is named only where the DNA matches it firmly. Clone size appears in some rows only: once, few, many, or a class for an expanded clone.

D gene: -
clone size: -
J gene: TRBJ2-7
V gene: TRBV5-1
CDR3 DNA: TGCGCCAGCAGCTTGGGAGCGTCGGAGGCATCCTACGAGCAGTACTTC
CDR3 protein: CASSLGASEASYEQYF

D gene: TRBD2
clone size: -
J gene: TRBJ2-7
V gene: TRBV4-2
CDR3 DNA: TGTGCCAGCAGCCAAGATCTGGTGGGAGGGATTTCCTACGAGCAGTACTTC
CDR3 protein: CASSQDLVGGISYEQYF

D gene: TRBD1
clone size: -
J gene: TRBJ1-2
V gene: TRBV6-1
CDR3 DNA: TGTGCCAGCAGTTCCCCTGGACAGGGAAATAATGGCTACACCTTC
CDR3 protein: CASSSPGQGNNGYTF

D gene: -
clone size: -
J gene: TRBJ2-3
V gene: TRBV5-1
CDR3 DNA: TGCGCCAGCAGCCTCCCTCTAGGGACTAGCACAGATACGCAGTATTTT
CDR3 protein: CASSLPLGTSTDTQYF

D gene: -
clone size: -
J gene: TRBJ1-2
V gene: TRBV28
CDR3 DNA: TGTGCCAGCAGCCGGGGGGCAGAGGGTAACTATGGCTACACCTTC
CDR3 protein: CASSRGAEGNYGYTF

D gene: -
clone size: -
J gene: TRBJ1-2
V gene: TRBV7-3
CDR3 DNA: TGTGCCAGCAGCTTAGGCGGGGGCTTATTCCACACCTTC
CDR3 protein: CASSLGGGLFHTF

D gene: -
clone size: -
J gene: TRBJ2-5
V gene: TRBV29-1
CDR3 DNA: TGCAGCGTTCGAGGGGTAGGGGGAGGGTACCAAGAGACCCAGTACTTC
CDR3 protein: CSVRGVGGGYQETQYF

D gene: TRBD1
clone size: -
J gene: TRBJ1-2
V gene: TRBV30
CDR3 DNA: TGTGCCTGGGGGAGACAGGGAGGTAACTATGGCTACACCTTC
CDR3 protein: CAWGRQGGNYGYTF

D gene: -
clone size: few
J gene: TRBJ2-1
V gene: TRBV29-1
CDR3 DNA: TGCAGCGTTAGGAGGATAGAATCAGAGGAGCAGTTCTTC
CDR3 protein: CSVRRIESEEQFF

D gene: TRBD1
clone size: -
J gene: TRBJ2-7
V gene: TRBV11-2
CDR3 DNA: TGTGCCAGCAGCTTTCCAACGGGACAGGGATCCTACGAGCAGTACTTC
CDR3 protein: CASSFPTGQGSYEQYF

D gene: -
clone size: -
J gene: TRBJ1-6
V gene: TRBV28
CDR3 DNA: TGTGCCAGCAGTTTCAAGTATCGATCGAGCTCCTATAATTCACCCCTCCACTTT
CDR3 protein: CASSFKYRSSSYNSPLHF

D gene: TRBD1
clone size: -
J gene: TRBJ1-1
V gene: TRBV7-2
CDR3 DNA: TGTGCCAGCAGCTTATCAGGGGGATTGAACACTGAAGCTTTCTTT
CDR3 protein: CASSLSGGLNTEAFF

D gene: TRBD1
clone size: -
J gene: TRBJ1-5
V gene: TRBV6-1
CDR3 DNA: TGTGCCAGCAGGGAAAGCCATGGGGGACAGAGCAATCAGCCCCAGCATTTT
CDR3 protein: CASRESHGGQSNQPQHF

D gene: -
clone size: few
J gene: TRBJ1-4
V gene: TRBV28
CDR3 DNA: TGTGCCAGCAGCCCCTCCGCAGGGCGAACTAATGAAAAACTGTTTTTT
CDR3 protein: CASSPSAGRTNEKLFF

D gene: -
clone size: -
J gene: TRBJ2-1
V gene: TRBV19
CDR3 DNA: TGTGCCAGTAGTGCCGGGGCTATGAGGGGGAACAATGAGCAGTTCTTC
CDR3 protein: CASSAGAMRGNNEQFF

D gene: -
clone size: -
J gene: TRBJ1-6
V gene: TRBV28
CDR3 DNA: TGTGCCAGCAGTTTAGGAGGGTACTATAATTCACCCCTCCACTTT
CDR3 protein: CASSLGGYYNSPLHF

D gene: TRBD1
clone size: once
J gene: TRBJ1-1
V gene: TRBV5-1
CDR3 DNA: TGCGCCAGCAGCCAGGACAGGGGAGTGAACACTGAAGCTTTCTTT
CDR3 protein: CASSQDRGVNTEAFF

D gene: -
clone size: -
J gene: TRBJ2-2
V gene: TRBV29-1
CDR3 DNA: TGCAGCCTTGGCATCAGGGATGCCACCGGGGAGCTGTTTTTT
CDR3 protein: CSLGIRDATGELFF

D gene: TRBD1
clone size: -
J gene: TRBJ1-5
V gene: TRBV16
CDR3 DNA: TGTGCCAGCAGCCTTGACAGGGTTGGCCAGCCCCAGCATTTT
CDR3 protein: CASSLDRVGQPQHF

D gene: TRBD2
clone size: once
J gene: TRBJ2-3
V gene: TRBV7-6
CDR3 DNA: TGTGCCAGCAGCCTCCTGGCGGGGGGGCAGTATTTT
CDR3 protein: CASSLLAGGQYF

D gene: TRBD2
clone size: -
J gene: TRBJ2-7
V gene: TRBV30
CDR3 DNA: TGTGCCTGGAGTTACGGGACTAGCGTTTCCTACGAGCAGTACTTC
CDR3 protein: CAWSYGTSVSYEQYF

D gene: TRBD2
clone size: -
J gene: TRBJ2-7
V gene: TRBV6-5
CDR3 DNA: TGTGCCAGCAGTACCGTGGGGACTAGGTCTTACGAGCAGTACTTC
CDR3 protein: CASSTVGTRSYEQYF

D gene: -
clone size: -
J gene: TRBJ2-1
V gene: TRBV5-1
CDR3 DNA: TGCGCCAGCAGCCAAGACAGGTCCGAGCAGTTCTTC
CDR3 protein: CASSQDRSEQFF

D gene: -
clone size: once
J gene: TRBJ1-3
V gene: TRBV14
CDR3 DNA: TGTGCCAGCAGCCAAGATCCCTCCCCCCGAGGCACCATATATTTT
CDR3 protein: CASSQDPSPRGTIYF

D gene: -
clone size: -
J gene: TRBJ2-1
V gene: TRBV6-5
CDR3 DNA: TGTGCCAGCAGCTCTTGGGGGGAACCCTACAATGAGCAGTTCTTC
CDR3 protein: CASSSWGEPYNEQFF

D gene: -
clone size: once
J gene: TRBJ1-1
V gene: TRBV30
CDR3 DNA: TGTGCCTGGAGCACCAAGACAAGCCTCACAATCCCTAACACTGAAGCTTTCTTT
CDR3 protein: CAWSTKTSLTIPNTEAFF

D gene: -
clone size: -
J gene: TRBJ2-5
V gene: TRBV5-4
CDR3 DNA: TGTGCCAGCAGCTTGGCGGCAGGGGTGCAAGAGACCCAGTACTTC
CDR3 protein: CASSLAAGVQETQYF

D gene: -
clone size: -
J gene: TRBJ2-7
V gene: TRBV4-1
CDR3 DNA: TGCGCCAGCAGCCAACCCAGGACTGGGGCCTACGAGCAGTACTTC
CDR3 protein: CASSQPRTGAYEQYF

D gene: TRBD2
clone size: -
J gene: TRBJ2-1
V gene: TRBV6-1
CDR3 DNA: TGTGCCAGCAGTGAGGTGGCGGGGGGGCTCGGATGGGATAATGAGCAGTTCTTC
CDR3 protein: CASSEVAGGLGWDNEQFF

D gene: -
clone size: -
J gene: TRBJ2-1
V gene: TRBV5-1
CDR3 DNA: TGCGCCAGCAGCCAAGACTTCAACAATGAGCAGTTCTTC
CDR3 protein: CASSQDFNNEQFF

D gene: -
clone size: -
J gene: TRBJ1-2
V gene: TRBV7-8
CDR3 DNA: TGTGCCAGCAGCCCCACCGCGGGGCAGGGGACTATGGATTGGTCCTTC
CDR3 protein: CASSPTAGQGTMDWSF

D gene: TRBD1
clone size: -
J gene: TRBJ1-2
V gene: TRBV6-4
CDR3 DNA: TGTGCCAGCAGCGGGACAGGGGGTAGAAACTATGGCTACACCTTC
CDR3 protein: CASSGTGGRNYGYTF

D gene: -
clone size: -
J gene: TRBJ1-5
V gene: TRBV30
CDR3 DNA: TGTGCCTGGACGGCAGGGTCTGGGCCCCAGCATTTT
CDR3 protein: CAWTAGSGPQHF

D gene: -
clone size: -
J gene: TRBJ1-1
V gene: TRBV21-1
CDR3 DNA: TGTGCCAGCAGCAAAGACAGGAACACTGAAGCTTTCTTT
CDR3 protein: CASSKDRNTEAFF

D gene: -
clone size: -
J gene: TRBJ2-7
V gene: TRBV7-9
CDR3 DNA: TGTGCCAGCAGCTTCGGACACCTCTACGAGCAGTACTTC
CDR3 protein: CASSFGHLYEQYF

D gene: TRBD1
clone size: -
J gene: TRBJ2-7
V gene: TRBV18
CDR3 DNA: TGTGCCAGCTCTTTCGAGACAGGGGTTACCTACGAGCAGTACTTC
CDR3 protein: CASSFETGVTYEQYF

D gene: TRBD2
clone size: -
J gene: TRBJ2-3
V gene: TRBV5-1
CDR3 DNA: TGCGCCAGCAGCTTGGGGGCGGGGGGGCACGGAGATACGCAGTATTTT
CDR3 protein: CASSLGAGGHGDTQYF

D gene: -
clone size: -
J gene: TRBJ1-5
V gene: TRBV7-6
CDR3 DNA: TGTGCCAGCAGCTTAGTTCCGGAGCAGCCCCAGCATTTT
CDR3 protein: CASSLVPEQPQHF

D gene: -
clone size: -
J gene: TRBJ2-3
V gene: TRBV6-5
CDR3 DNA: TGTGCCAGCGCGGTCAGATTCACAGATACGCAGTATTTT
CDR3 protein: CASAVRFTDTQYF

D gene: -
clone size: -
J gene: TRBJ2-3
V gene: TRBV5-4
CDR3 DNA: TGTGCCAGCAGCTTCAGGGGAGCCGGAGGAGATACGCAGTATTTT
CDR3 protein: CASSFRGAGGDTQYF

D gene: TRBD2
clone size: -
J gene: TRBJ2-5
V gene: TRBV10-3
CDR3 DNA: TGTGCCATCAGCGCAGATGCCGGGACTAGCGGGGGTAACCAAGAGACCCAGTACTTC
CDR3 protein: CAISADAGTSGGNQETQYF

D gene: -
clone size: -
J gene: TRBJ2-2
V gene: TRBV28
CDR3 DNA: TGTGCCAGCAGTGCTAGCATCCCGGAGAAGAACACCGGGGAGCTGTTTTTT
CDR3 protein: CASSASIPEKNTGELFF

D gene: -
clone size: -
J gene: TRBJ2-2
V gene: TRBV27
CDR3 DNA: TGTGCCAGCAGCCTCCGGGTCACCGGGGAGCTGTTTTTT
CDR3 protein: CASSLRVTGELFF

D gene: TRBD2
clone size: -
J gene: TRBJ2-7
V gene: TRBV6-5
CDR3 DNA: TGTGCCAGCAGTTACGGCGGGAGTAAGACCTACGAGCAGTACTTC
CDR3 protein: CASSYGGSKTYEQYF

D gene: TRBD2
clone size: -
J gene: TRBJ2-1
V gene: TRBV9
CDR3 DNA: TGTGCCAGCAGCGTAGTTCCTAGCGGGAACCCGGGGAGGAATGAGCAGTTCTTC
CDR3 protein: CASSVVPSGNPGRNEQFF

D gene: TRBD1
clone size: -
J gene: TRBJ1-2
V gene: TRBV27
CDR3 DNA: TGTGCCAGCAGACAAGCCGGGACAGCGAAGATTGGCTACACCTTC
CDR3 protein: CASRQAGTAKIGYTF